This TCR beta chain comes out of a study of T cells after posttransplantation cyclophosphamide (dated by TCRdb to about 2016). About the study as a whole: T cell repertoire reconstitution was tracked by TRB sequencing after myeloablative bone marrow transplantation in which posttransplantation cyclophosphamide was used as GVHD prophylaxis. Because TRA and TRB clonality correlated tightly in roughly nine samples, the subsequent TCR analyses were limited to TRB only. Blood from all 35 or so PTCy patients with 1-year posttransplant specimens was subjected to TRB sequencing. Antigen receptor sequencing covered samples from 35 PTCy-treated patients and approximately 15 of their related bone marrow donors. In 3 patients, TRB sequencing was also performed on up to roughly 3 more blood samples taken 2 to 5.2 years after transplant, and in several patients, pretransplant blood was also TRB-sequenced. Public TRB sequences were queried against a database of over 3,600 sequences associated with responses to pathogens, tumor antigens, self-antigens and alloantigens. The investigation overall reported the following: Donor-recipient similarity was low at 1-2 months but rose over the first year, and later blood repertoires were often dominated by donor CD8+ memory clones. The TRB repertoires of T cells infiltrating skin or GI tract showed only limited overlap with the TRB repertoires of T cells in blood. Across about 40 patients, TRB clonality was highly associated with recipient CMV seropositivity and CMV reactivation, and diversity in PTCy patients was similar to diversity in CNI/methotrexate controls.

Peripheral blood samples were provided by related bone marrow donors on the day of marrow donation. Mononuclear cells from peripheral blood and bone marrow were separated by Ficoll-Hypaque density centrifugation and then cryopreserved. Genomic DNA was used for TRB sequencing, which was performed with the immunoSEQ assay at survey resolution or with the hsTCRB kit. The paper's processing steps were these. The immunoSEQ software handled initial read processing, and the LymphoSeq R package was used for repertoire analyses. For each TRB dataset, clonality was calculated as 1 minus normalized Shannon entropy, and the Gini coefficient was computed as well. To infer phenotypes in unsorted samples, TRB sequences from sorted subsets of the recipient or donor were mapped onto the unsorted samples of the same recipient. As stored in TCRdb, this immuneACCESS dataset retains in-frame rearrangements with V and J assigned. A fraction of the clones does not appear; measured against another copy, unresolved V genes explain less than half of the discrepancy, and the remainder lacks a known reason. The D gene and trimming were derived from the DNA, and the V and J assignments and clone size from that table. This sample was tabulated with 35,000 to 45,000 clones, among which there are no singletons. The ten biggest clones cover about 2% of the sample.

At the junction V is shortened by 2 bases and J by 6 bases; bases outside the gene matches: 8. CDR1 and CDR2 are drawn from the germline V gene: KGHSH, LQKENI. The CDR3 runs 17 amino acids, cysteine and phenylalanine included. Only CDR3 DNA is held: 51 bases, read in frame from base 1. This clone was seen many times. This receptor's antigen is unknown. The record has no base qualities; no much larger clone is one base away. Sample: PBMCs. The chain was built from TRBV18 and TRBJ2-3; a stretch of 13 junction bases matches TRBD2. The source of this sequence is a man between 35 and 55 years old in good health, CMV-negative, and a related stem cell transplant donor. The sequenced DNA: TGTGCCAGCTCACCAGGGACTAGCGGGGCGCTCGAGGATACGCAGTATTTT. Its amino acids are CASSPGTSGALEDTQYF.